Below are 20 T cell receptor beta chains sequenced from a single sample in a study of cytomegalovirus exposure and HLA in healthy donors. The PCR used 60 Vbeta and 13 Jbeta primers. TCRdb's table, derived via immunoSEQ multiplex PCR, lists solely in-frame clones and lacks some. The table shows around 150,000 clones, with roughly 72% occurring only once. Sample: PBMCs. The receptors come from a man aged 40-55 years in good health and CMV-seropositive.

J is TRBJ2-5 and V is TRBV4-1, with TRBD2 identical over 14 bases. Trimming cost V 4 bases and J 5 bases; bases outside gene matches: 3. This CDR3 has 15 amino acids. Germline V gene lookup returns CDR1 MGHRA and CDR2 YSYEKL. CDR3 in DNA: TGCGCCAGCAGCCGACTAGCGGGGGGGCTGGAGACCCAGTACTTC. It codes for CASSRLAGGLETQYF.

This clone was counted between two and nine times. The V gene is TRBV29-1, the J gene TRBJ2-1, with TRBD1 matching 7 bases. CDR1 is SQVTM, CDR2 ANQGSEA, per germline. After removal of 5 bases from V and 0 bases from J, the junction contained 10 bases not matched to a gene. This CDR3 spans 16 amino acids. CDR3: CSVPQGPGGSYNEQFF. The CDR3 region has the DNA TGCAGCGTTCCCCAGGGGCCAGGGGGCTCCTACAATGAGCAGTTCTTC.

This chain connects TRBV5-5 to TRBJ1-1; D is undetermined. The V gene lost 0 bases and the J gene lost 3 bases, with 6 bases spanning the gap. The CDR3 totals 13 residues. Germline V gives CDR1 SGHKS, CDR2 YYEKEE (reference sequence). This CDR3 reads CASSLAGYTEAFF. CDR3 coding DNA: TGTGCCAGCAGCTTGGCGGGGTACACTGAAGCTTTCTTT.

The chain has TRBV16 and TRBJ1-2; tentatively, D is TRBD1 (5 bases). Trimming shortened V by 2 bases and J by 5 bases, and 9 bases separated the two germline ends. This CDR3 has 13 residues. Germline CDR1 reads KGHSY; CDR2 reads FQNENV. The CDR3 region is CASSQESGYGYTF. The CDR3 region has the DNA TGTGCCAGCAGCCAAGAGTCAGGGTATGGCTACACCTTC.

The V call is TRBV5-1, the J call TRBJ2-1; 9 positions match TRBD2. The germline V gene has CDR1 SGHRS and CDR2 YFSETQ. This CDR3 has 15 residues. Trimming took 5 bases from V and 4 from J; bases not matched to a gene: 7. CDR3 region: CASSFSGGGYNEQFF. In DNA form, the CDR3 reads TGCGCCAGCAGTTTTAGCGGGGGAGGATACAATGAGCAGTTCTTC.

The gene calls are TRBV5-1 and TRBJ1-6, with 7 bases that match TRBD1. Trimming took 1 base from V and 4 from J; bases not matched to a gene: 5. In germline, CDR1 is SGHRS, CDR2 YFSETQ. The CDR3 totals 16 residues. In DNA form, the CDR3 reads TGCGCCAGCAGCTTGATAGGGGGCGAGTATAATTCACCCCTCCACTTT. This codes for CASSLIGGEYNSPLHF.

The rearrangement joins TRBV7-9 to TRBJ2-7, with a tentative D call TRBD2 (6 bases). This CDR3 has 15 amino acids. V was shortened by 4 bases and J by 0 bases, with 13 bases between the two germline ends. The germline V gene encodes CDR1 SEHNR and CDR2 FQNEAQ (reference sequence). The chain's CDR3 is CASSSSAGISYEQYF. CDR3 coding DNA: TGTGCCAGCAGCTCCAGCGCGGGGATCTCCTACGAGCAGTACTTC. Drawing the rest from reference TRBV7-9 and TRBJ2-7, the complete variable domain is DTGVSQNPRHKITKRGQNVTFRCDPISEHNRLYWYRQTLGQGPEFLTYFQNEAQLEKSRLLSDRFSAERPKGSFSTLEIQRTEQGDSAMYLCASSSSAGISYEQYFGPGTRLTVT.

This clone was detected a few times. This rearrangement joins TRBV10-3 to TRBJ2-7; 7 nucleotides line up with TRBD1. This CDR3 has 15 residues. The V gene end was trimmed by 6 bases and the J gene end by 0 bases; junction bases not matched to a gene: 8. CDR1 is ENHRY and CDR2 is SYGVKD in the germline V gene. The CDR3 spells CAIRADRATSYEQYF. As DNA, the CDR3 is TGTGCCATCAGAGCCGACAGGGCAACCTCCTACGAGCAGTACTTC.

The chain carries TRBV30 and TRBJ2-2; 13 bases are shared with TRBD2. CDR3 length: 16 residues. The V gene end was trimmed by 7 bases and the J gene end by 4 bases; junction bases not matched to a gene: 9. Germline V gives CDR1 GTSNPN, CDR2 SVGIG (reference sequence). DNA of the CDR3: TGTGCCTACACTAGCGGGGGGGCCGGGAGCACCGGGGAGCTGTTTTTT. Amino acids: CAYTSGGAGSTGELFF.

This clone was seen a handful of times. The gene calls are TRBV5-6 and TRBJ1-5; D remains ambiguous. In germline, CDR1 is SGHDT, CDR2 YYEEEE. CDR3 size: 14 residues. Trimming stripped 4 bases from V and 3 bases from J, with 11 bases between. The CDR3 sequence is CASSLGFDNQPQHF. In DNA, the CDR3 is TGTGCCAGCAGCCTCGGGTTTGACAATCAGCCCCAGCATTTT.

The J gene is TRBJ2-2, the V gene TRBV7-2; 8 positions agree with TRBD1. The V segment lost 5 bases and the J segment 6 bases; nucleotides outside the gene matches: 14. The CDR3 loop spans 17 amino acids. Germline CDR1 is SGHTA and CDR2 is FQGNSA. CDR3 sequence: CASSQRTGQGASGELFF. In DNA, the CDR3 is TGTGCCAGCAGCCAGCGGACGGGGCAGGGGGCTTCCGGGGAGCTGTTTTTT.

The J gene is TRBJ1-1, the V gene TRBV5-1; D is unresolved. Germline CDR1 reads SGHRS; CDR2 reads YFSETQ. The V and J ends lost 2 bases and 5 bases respectively, with 10 bases between them. The length of the CDR3 is 13 residues. CDR3 sequence (DNA): TGCGCCAGCAGCTTAGCGGGAGAGACTGAAGCTTTCTTT. Translating gives CASSLAGETEAFF. The whole variable domain, remainder taken from reference TRBV5-1 and TRBJ1-1, is KAGVTQTPRYLIKTRGQQVTLSCSPISGHRSVSWYQQTPGQGLQFLFEYFSETQRNKGNFPGRFSGRQFSNSRSEMNVSTLELGDSALYLCASSLAGETEAFFGQGTRLTVV.

The rearrangement joins TRBV6-6 to TRBJ2-5, with a tentative D call TRBD1 (7 bases). The J call is in doubt because the DNA end fits TRBJ2-7 better. Germline loops: CDR1 MNHNY, CDR2 SVGAGI (reference sequence). The CDR3 sequence is 14 residues long. The DNA for the CDR3 is TGTGCCAGCAGAGGGGGGCAGGGGGCCTACGAGCAGTACTTC. This gives the protein CASRGGQGAYEQYF.

V usage is TRBV5-1 and J usage is TRBJ2-2; D is unclear. The CDR3 is made up of 14 amino acids. V was shortened by 6 bases and J by 1 base, with 10 bases between the two germline ends. The V gene's germline CDR1 is SGHRS and CDR2 YFSETQ. CDR3 DNA sequence: TGCGCCAGCAACAATGGCGGGAACACCGGGGAGCTGTTTTTT. It yields the protein CASNNGGNTGELFF.

The chain couples TRBV19 to TRBJ2-3; D is undetermined. Trimming removed 3 bases from V and 2 bases from J, with 12 bases in between. Germline V gene sequence: CDR1 LNHDA, CDR2 SQIVND (reference sequence). CDR3 length: 15 residues. CDR3 loop: CASSMRLAPTDTQYF. CDR3 coding DNA: TGTGCCAGTAGTATGCGGCTGGCCCCCACAGATACGCAGTATTTT.

The chain carries TRBV11-2 and TRBJ1-1; the match to TRBD1 covers 8 bases. CDR3 size: 14 residues. CDR1 and CDR2 from the germline V gene are SGHAT and FQNNGV. The trim removed 6 bases at V and 2 bases at J, leaving 5 bases unmatched. CDR3 DNA sequence: TGTGCCAGCAGACTGACAGGGGTCAACACTGAAGCTTTCTTT. The encoded protein is CASRLTGVNTEAFF.

Concerning this clone: Additional DNA sequences in this sample encode the identical CDR3. This sequence joins TRBV7-2 and TRBJ1-5, with 7 bases aligning to TRBD1. The J segment lost 4 bases and the V segment lost 3 bases, leaving 3 bases of the junction unmatched. Per the germline V gene, CDR1 is SGHTA and CDR2 is FQGNSA. The CDR3 has 14 amino acids. This CDR3 is CASSFPGGNQPQHF. The CDR3, as DNA: TGTGCCAGCAGCTTCCCAGGGGGAAATCAGCCCCAGCATTTT.

The rearrangement links TRBV11-2 to TRBJ2-5; 7 bases agree with TRBD1. The J call could be wrong; TRBJ2-7 is a better fit for the DNA end. The CDR3 totals 17 residues. The germline V gene encodes CDR1 SGHAT and CDR2 FQNNGV. CDR3 sequence (DNA): TGTGCCAGCAGCTTATCGCGAAACAGGGGCCCTCACCTCGAGCAGTACTTC. This codes for CASSLSRNRGPHLEQYF.

The chain's CDR3 is CASSLTRGPRELFF. In DNA, the CDR3 is TGTGCCAGCAGCTTGACGAGGGGGCCGAGGGAGCTGTTTTTT. The chain recombines TRBV7-9 with TRBJ2-2; TRBD1 agrees at 7 bases. Germline assignment: CDR1 SEHNR and CDR2 FQNEAQ (reference sequence). V dropped 3 bases and J dropped 9; count of bases not matched to a gene: 7. The CDR3 covers 14 residues.

The V and J genes are TRBV14 and TRBJ1-2; D perhaps matches TRBD1 (5 bases). Germline V gene data show CDR1 as SGHDN and CDR2 as FVKESK. V shed 3 bases and J shed 1 base, with 12 bases lying between them. This CDR3 has 15 amino acids. The CDR3 reads CASSQAGGFNYGYTF. In DNA, the CDR3 is TGTGCCAGCAGCCAGGCGGGGGGTTTTAACTATGGCTACACCTTC.